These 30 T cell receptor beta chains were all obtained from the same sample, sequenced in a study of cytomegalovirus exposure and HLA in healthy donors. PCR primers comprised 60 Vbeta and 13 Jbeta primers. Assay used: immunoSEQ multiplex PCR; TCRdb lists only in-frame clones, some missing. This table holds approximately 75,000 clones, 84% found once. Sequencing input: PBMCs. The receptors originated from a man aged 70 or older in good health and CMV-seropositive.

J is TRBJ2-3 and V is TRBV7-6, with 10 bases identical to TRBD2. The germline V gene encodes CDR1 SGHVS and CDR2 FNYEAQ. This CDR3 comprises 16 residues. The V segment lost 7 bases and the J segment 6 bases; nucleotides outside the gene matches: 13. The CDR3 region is CASTVRGPGLADTQYF. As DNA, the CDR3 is TGTGCCAGCACCGTCCGGGGCCCGGGACTAGCGGATACGCAGTATTTT. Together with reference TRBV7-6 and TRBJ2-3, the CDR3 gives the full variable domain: GAGVSQSPRYKVTKRGQDVALRCDPISGHVSLYWYRQALGQGPEFLTYFNYEAQQDKSGLPNDRFSAERPEGSISTLTIQRTEQRDSAMYRCASTVRGPGLADTQYFGPGTRLTVL.

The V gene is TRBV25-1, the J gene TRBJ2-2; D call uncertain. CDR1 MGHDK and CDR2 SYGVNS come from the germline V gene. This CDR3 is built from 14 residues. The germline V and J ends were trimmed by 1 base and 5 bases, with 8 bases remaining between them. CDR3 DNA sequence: TGTGCCAGCAGTGAATCCGCGGAAACCGGGGAGCTGTTTTTT. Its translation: CASSESAETGELFF.

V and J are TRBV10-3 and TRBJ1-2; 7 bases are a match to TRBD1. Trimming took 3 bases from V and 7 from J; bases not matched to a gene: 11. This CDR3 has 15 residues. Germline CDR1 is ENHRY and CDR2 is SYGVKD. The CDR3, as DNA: TGTGCCATCAGTGATCACTCGGCGACAGGGCTTGGCTACACCTTC. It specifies CAISDHSATGLGYTF.

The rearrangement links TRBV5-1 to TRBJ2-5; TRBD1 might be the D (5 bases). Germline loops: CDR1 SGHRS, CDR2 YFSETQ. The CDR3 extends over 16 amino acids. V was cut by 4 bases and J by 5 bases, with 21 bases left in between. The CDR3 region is CASSRSATARGETQYF. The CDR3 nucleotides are TGCGCCAGCAGCCGCAGCGCGACAGCCCGTGGGGAGACCCAGTACTTC.

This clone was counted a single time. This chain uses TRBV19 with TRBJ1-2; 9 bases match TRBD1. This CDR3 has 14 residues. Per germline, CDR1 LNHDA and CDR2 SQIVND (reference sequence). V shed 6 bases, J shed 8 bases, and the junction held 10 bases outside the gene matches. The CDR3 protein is CASRPTGTGNGYTF. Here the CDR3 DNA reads TGTGCCAGTAGACCAACCGGGACAGGGAACGGCTACACCTTC.

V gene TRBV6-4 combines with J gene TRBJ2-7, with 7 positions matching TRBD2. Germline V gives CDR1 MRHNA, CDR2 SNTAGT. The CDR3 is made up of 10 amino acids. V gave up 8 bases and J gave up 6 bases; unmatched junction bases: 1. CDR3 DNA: TGTGCCAGCTCGGGGGGCGAGCAGTACTTC. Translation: CASSGGEQYF.

Written as DNA, the CDR3 is TGTGCCAGCAGCTCCGATGTTGACATTTACTACGAGCAGTACTTC. Amino acids: CASSSDVDIYYEQYF. This chain connects TRBV7-9 to TRBJ2-7; no clear D gene. This CDR3 contains 15 residues. With 4 bases removed from V and 3 bases from J, the gap between germline ends came to 16 bases. Germline assignment: CDR1 SEHNR and CDR2 FQNEAQ (reference sequence).

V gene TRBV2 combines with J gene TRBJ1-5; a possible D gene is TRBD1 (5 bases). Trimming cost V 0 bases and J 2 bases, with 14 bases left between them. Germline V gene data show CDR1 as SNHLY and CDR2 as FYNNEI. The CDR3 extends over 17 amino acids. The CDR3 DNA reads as TGTGCCAGCAGTGAAGCCGGGGGTGGGAGGGGCAATCAGCCCCAGCATTTT. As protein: CASSEAGGGRGNQPQHF.

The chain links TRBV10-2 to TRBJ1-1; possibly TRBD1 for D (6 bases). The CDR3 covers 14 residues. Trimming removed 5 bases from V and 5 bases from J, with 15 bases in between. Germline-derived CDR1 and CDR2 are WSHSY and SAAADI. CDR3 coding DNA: TGCGCCAGCAGTCCAGGGGCCCTCGGTACTGAAGCTTTCTTT. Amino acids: CASSPGALGTEAFF.

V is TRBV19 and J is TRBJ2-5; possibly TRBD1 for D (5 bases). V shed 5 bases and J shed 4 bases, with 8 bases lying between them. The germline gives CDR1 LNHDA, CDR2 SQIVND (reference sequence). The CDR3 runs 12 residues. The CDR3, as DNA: TGTGCCAGTAGTCTGCAGGGAGAGACCCAGTACTTC. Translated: CASSLQGETQYF.

CDR3: CASSYTAGGYEQYF. The CDR3 DNA follows: TGTGCCAGCAGCTACACGGCGGGAGGTTACGAGCAGTACTTC. The chain uses TRBV6-5 and TRBJ2-7; 8 nucleotides match TRBD2. CDR1 is MNHEY and CDR2 is SVGAGI in the germline V gene. The CDR3 covers 14 residues. J was trimmed by 4 bases and V by 6 bases; bases with no gene match: 8.

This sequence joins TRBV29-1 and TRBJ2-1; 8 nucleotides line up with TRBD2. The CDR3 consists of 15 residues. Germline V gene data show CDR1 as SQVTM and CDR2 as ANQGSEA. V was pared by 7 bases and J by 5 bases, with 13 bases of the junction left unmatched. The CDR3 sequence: CSATRPGLVHNEQFF. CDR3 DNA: TGCAGCGCCACCAGACCGGGACTAGTACACAATGAGCAGTTCTTC.

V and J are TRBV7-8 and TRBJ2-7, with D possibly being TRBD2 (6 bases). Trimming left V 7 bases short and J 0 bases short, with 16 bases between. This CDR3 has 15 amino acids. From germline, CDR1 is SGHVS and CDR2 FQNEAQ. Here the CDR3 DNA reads TGTGCCAGCAACTCCTTAGACGGGAGCTCCTACGAGCAGTACTTC. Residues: CASNSLDGSSYEQYF.

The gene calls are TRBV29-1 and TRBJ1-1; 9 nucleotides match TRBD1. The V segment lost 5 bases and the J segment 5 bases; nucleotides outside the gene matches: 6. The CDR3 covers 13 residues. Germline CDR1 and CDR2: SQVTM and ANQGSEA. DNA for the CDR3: TGCAGCGTTATCGGGACAGGGAGGACTGAAGCTTTCTTT. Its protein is CSVIGTGRTEAFF.

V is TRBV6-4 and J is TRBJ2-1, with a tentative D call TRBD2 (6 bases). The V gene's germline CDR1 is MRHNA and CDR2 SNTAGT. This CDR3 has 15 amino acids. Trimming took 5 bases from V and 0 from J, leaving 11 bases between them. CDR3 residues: CASSPDGSSYNEQFF. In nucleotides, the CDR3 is TGTGCCAGCAGTCCGGACGGGAGCTCCTACAATGAGCAGTTCTTC.

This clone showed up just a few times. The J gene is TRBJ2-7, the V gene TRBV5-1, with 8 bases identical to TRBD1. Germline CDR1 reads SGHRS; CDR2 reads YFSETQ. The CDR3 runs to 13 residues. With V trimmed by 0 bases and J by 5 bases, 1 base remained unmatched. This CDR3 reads CASSLATGDEQYF. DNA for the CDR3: TGCGCCAGCAGCTTGGCGACAGGGGACGAGCAGTACTTC. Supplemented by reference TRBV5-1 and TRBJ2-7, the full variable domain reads KAGVTQTPRYLIKTRGQQVTLSCSPISGHRSVSWYQQTPGQGLQFLFEYFSETQRNKGNFPGRFSGRQFSNSRSEMNVSTLELGDSALYLCASSLATGDEQYFGPGTRLTVT.

CDR3 DNA: TGTGCCACCGTCAGGGCACCGGGCACTGAAGCTTTCTTT. Its protein is CATVRAPGTEAFF. This rearrangement joins TRBV6-1 to TRBJ1-1; a possible D gene is TRBD1 (5 bases). V dropped 10 bases and J dropped 4 bases, with 16 bases sitting between them. The CDR3 contains 13 residues. CDR1 is MNHNS and CDR2 is SASEGT in the germline V gene.

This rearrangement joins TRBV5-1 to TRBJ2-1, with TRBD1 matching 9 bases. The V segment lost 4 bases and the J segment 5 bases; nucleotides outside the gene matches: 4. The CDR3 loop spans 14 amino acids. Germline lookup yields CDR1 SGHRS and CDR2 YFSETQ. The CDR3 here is CASSRRTGDNEQFF. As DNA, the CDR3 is TGCGCCAGCAGCCGACGGACAGGGGACAATGAGCAGTTCTTC.

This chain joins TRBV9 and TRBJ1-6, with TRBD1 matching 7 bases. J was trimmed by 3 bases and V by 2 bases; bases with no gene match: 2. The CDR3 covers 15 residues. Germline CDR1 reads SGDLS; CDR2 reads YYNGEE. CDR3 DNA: TGTGCCAGCAGCGTCGGACAGGTCTATAATTCACCCCTCCACTTT. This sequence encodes CASSVGQVYNSPLHF.

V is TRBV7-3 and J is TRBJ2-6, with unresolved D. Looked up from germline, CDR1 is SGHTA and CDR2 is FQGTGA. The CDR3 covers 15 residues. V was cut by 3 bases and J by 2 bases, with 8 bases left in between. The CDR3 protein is CASSLVAAGANVLTF. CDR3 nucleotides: TGTGCCAGCAGCTTGGTGGCGGCTGGGGCCAACGTCCTGACTTTC.

CDR3 sequence reads: CASSYRGPNTGELFF. In DNA form, the CDR3 reads TGTGCCAGCAGTTACAGGGGGCCGAACACCGGGGAGCTGTTTTTT. The V gene is TRBV6-6, the J gene TRBJ2-2, with 7 nucleotides matching TRBD1. CDR1 and CDR2 (germline): MNHNY, SVGAGI (reference sequence). J was trimmed by 0 bases and V by 2 bases; bases with no gene match: 0. The CDR3 sequence is 15 residues long.

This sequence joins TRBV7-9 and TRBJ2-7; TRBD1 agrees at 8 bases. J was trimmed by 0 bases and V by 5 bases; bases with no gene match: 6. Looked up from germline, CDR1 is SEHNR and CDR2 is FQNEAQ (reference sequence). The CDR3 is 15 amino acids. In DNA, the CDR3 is TGTGCCAGCAGCACAACAGGGGGACCCTCCTACGAGCAGTACTTC. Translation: CASSTTGGPSYEQYF.

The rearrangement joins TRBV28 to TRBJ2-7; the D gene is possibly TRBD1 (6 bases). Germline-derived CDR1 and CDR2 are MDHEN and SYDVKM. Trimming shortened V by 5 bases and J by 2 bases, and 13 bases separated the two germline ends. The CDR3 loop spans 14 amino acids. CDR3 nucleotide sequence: TGTGCCAGCAGTAGGGGGACGGAGGCCTACGAGCAGTACTTC. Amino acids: CASSRGTEAYEQYF. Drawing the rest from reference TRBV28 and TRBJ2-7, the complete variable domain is DVKVTQSSRYLVKRTGEKVFLECVQDMDHENMFWYRQDPGLGLRLIYFSYDVKMKEKGDIPEGYSVSREKKERFSLILESASTNQTSMYLCASSRGTEAYEQYFGPGTRLTVT.

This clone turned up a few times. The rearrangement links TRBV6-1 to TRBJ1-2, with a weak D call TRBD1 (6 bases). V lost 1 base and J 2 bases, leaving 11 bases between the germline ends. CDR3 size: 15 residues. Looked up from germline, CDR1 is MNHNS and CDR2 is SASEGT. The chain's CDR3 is CASSEVGATNYGYTF. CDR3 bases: TGTGCCAGCAGTGAAGTGGGGGCGACGAACTATGGCTACACCTTC.

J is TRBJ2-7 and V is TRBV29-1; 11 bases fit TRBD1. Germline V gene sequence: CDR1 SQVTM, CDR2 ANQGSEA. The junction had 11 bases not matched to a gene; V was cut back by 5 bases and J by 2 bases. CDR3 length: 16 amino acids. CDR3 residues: CSVQALGQGAPYEQYF. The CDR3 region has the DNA TGCAGCGTTCAGGCCCTCGGACAGGGGGCGCCCTACGAGCAGTACTTC.

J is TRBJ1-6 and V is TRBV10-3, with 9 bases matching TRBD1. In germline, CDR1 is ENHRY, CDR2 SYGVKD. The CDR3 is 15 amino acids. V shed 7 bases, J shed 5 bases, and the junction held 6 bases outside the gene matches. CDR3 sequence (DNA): TGTGCCATCACACCAGGACAGGGGAATAATTCACCCCTCCACTTT. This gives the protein CAITPGQGNNSPLHF.

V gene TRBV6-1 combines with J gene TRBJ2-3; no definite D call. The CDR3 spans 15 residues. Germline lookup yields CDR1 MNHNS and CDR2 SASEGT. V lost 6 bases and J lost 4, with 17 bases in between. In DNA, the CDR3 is TGTGCCAGCAGCCTCCTCGAGAGTAGTGCAGATACGCAGTATTTT. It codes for CASSLLESSADTQYF.

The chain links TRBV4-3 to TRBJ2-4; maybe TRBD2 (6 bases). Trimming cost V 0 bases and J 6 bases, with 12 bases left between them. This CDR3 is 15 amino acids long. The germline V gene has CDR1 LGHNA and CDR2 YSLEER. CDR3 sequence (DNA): TGCGCCAGCAGCCAAGATAGCGGCCAGAGAAACATTCAGTACTTC. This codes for CASSQDSGQRNIQYF.

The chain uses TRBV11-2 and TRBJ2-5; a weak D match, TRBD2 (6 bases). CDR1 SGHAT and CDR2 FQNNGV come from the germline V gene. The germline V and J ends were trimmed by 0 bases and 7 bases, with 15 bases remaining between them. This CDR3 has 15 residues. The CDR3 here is CASSLEGTPGATQYF. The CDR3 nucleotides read TGTGCCAGCAGCTTAGAGGGAACACCGGGAGCGACCCAGTACTTC. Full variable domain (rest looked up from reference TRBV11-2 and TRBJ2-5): EAGVAQSPRYKIIEKRQSVAFWCNPISGHATLYWYQQILGQGPKLLIQFQNNGVVDDSQLPKDRFSAERLKGVDSTLKIQPAKLEDSAVYLCASSLEGTPGATQYFGPGTRLLVL.

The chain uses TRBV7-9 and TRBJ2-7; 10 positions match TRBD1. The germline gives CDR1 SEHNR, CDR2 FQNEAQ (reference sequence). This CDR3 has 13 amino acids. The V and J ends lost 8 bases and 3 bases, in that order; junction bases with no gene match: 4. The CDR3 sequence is CASHGQGDYEQYF. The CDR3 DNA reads TGTGCCAGCCATGGACAGGGGGACTACGAGCAGTACTTC.